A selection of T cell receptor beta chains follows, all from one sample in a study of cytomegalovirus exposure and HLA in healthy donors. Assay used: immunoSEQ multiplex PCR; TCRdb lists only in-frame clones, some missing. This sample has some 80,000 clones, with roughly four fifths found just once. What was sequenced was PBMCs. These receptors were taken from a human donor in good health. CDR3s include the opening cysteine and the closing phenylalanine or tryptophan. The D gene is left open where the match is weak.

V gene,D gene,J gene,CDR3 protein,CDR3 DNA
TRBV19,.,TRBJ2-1,CASSMGAGNEQFF,TGTGCCAGTAGTATGGGGGCCGGCAATGAGCAGTTCTTC
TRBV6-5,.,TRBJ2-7,CASSYMRQESYEQYF,TGTGCCAGCAGTTACATGAGACAGGAGTCCTACGAGCAGTACTTC
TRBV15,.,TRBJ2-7,CATSRDTRASYEQYF,TGTGCCACCAGCAGAGATACCAGGGCGTCCTACGAGCAGTACTTC
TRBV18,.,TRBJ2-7,CASSPPRQSYEQYF,TGTGCCAGCTCACCACCGCGGCAGTCCTACGAGCAGTACTTC
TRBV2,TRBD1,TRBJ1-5,CASSQGAGQPQHF,TGTGCCAGCAGTCAGGGGGCAGGGCAGCCCCAGCATTTT
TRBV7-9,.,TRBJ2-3,CASSLPPQTSTDTQYF,TGTGCCAGCAGCCTTCCCCCTCAAACTAGCACAGATACGCAGTATTTT
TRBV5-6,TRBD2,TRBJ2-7,CASSGRTSGVSYEQYF,TGTGCCAGCAGCGGCCGCACTAGCGGGGTCTCCTACGAGCAGTACTTC
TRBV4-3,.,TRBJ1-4,CASSHDMGRATNEKLFF,TGCGCCAGCAGCCATGATATGGGGAGAGCAACTAATGAAAAACTGTTTTTT
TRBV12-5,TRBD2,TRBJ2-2,CASGFRPGLDVGELFF,TGTGCTAGTGGTTTCCGCCCGGGACTAGATGTCGGGGAGCTGTTTTTT
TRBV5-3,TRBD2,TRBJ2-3,CARSLLAGALLSDTQYF,TGTGCCAGAAGCTTACTAGCGGGGGCCCTGCTATCAGATACGCAGTATTTT